Listed here are 13 T cell receptor beta chains from one sample, sequenced in a study of response to subunit inactivated influenza vaccine. TCRdb called the RT-PCR reads again in MiXCR, with one record for every CDR3 protein. The sample includes around 790,000 distinct CDR3 sequences, around 20% seen only once; the top ten take 10%. This sample comprised PBMCs from blood, obtained more than 4 days after vaccination. These receptors originate from a man aged 50 to 60 who received an inactivated influenza vaccine.

This clonotype was picked up a small number of times. The gene calls are TRBV28 and TRBJ2-5; 10 bases align to TRBD2. J gave up 3 bases and V 6 bases, and 7 bases lay outside the gene matches. Germline CDR1 reads MDHEN; CDR2 reads SYDVKM. This CDR3 comprises 15 residues. DNA for the CDR3: TGTGCCAGCAGCTCCGAGGGACTAGCGAAAGAGACCCAGTACTTC. Its protein product is CASSSEGLAKETQYF.

There are many counts of this clonotype. The genes are TRBV12-3 or TRBV12-4 and TRBJ1-3; no definite D call. The CDR3 contains 12 residues. Trimming pared 5 bases from V and 1 base from J, leaving 3 bases between. In DNA, the CDR3 is TGTGCCAGCAGTACATCTGGAAACACCATATATTTT. Amino acid sequence: CASSTSGNTIYF.

This chain links TRBV3-1 with TRBJ2-7; no firm D call. Trimming stripped 4 bases from V and 7 bases from J, with 11 bases between. The CDR3 sequence is 12 residues long. Germline CDR1 and CDR2: LGHDT and YNNKEL (reference sequence). The CDR3 sequence is CASSPSRREQYF. The CDR3 nucleotides are TGTGCCAGCAGCCCCTCCAGGCGAGAGCAGTACTTC.

Only a few counts were recorded for this clonotype. This chain uses TRBV4-1 with TRBJ1-2; perhaps TRBD1 as D (5 bases). Trimming removed 1 base at V and 6 bases at J, with 9 bases between. This CDR3 comprises 13 residues. In germline, CDR1 is MGHRA, CDR2 YSYEKL. CDR3 loop: CASSQASRDGYTF. CDR3 nucleotides: TGCGCCAGCAGCCAAGCCTCCAGGGATGGCTACACCTTC.

The chain is built from TRBV5-1 and TRBJ2-5; D remains unclear. This CDR3 has 13 residues. The germline V gene has CDR1 SGHRS and CDR2 YFSETQ. Trimming pared 2 bases from V and 4 bases from J, leaving 9 bases between. The CDR3 bases are TGCGCCAGCAGCTTTTGGGGATCAGAGACCCAGTACTTC. Translation: CASSFWGSETQYF.

There are a few counts of this clonotype. The DNA of the CDR3 is TGTGCCAGCAGTTACTCGTACCGAACAGGGGTCCCTAGCACAGATACGCAGTATTTT. Translated: CASSYSYRTGVPSTDTQYF. The chain joins TRBV6-5 to TRBJ2-3; 7 nucleotides align to TRBD1. V dropped 0 bases and J dropped 0; count of bases not matched to a gene: 12. The V gene's germline CDR1 is MNHEY and CDR2 SVGAGI. The length of the CDR3 is 19 residues.

This chain uses TRBV20-1 with TRBJ2-5, with a weak D call TRBD2 (6 bases). This CDR3 is 14 amino acids long. Looked up from germline, CDR1 is DFQATT and CDR2 is SNEGSKA (reference sequence). With 0 bases removed from V and 1 base from J, the gap between germline ends came to 9 bases. DNA for the CDR3: TGCAGTGCTAGAGACGTAGCGGCCCAAGAGACCCAGTACTTC. This codes for CSARDVAAQETQYF.

This clonotype appeared a single time. The V and J genes are TRBV10-3 and TRBJ2-1, with 10 bases lining up with TRBD2. CDR3 length equals 15 residues. Germline-derived CDR1 and CDR2 are ENHRY and SYGVKD. Trimming took 3 bases from V and 8 from J; bases not matched to a gene: 7. The CDR3 region has the DNA TGTGCCATCAGTGATTCGGGACTAGCGAAGGATGAGCAGTTCTTC. It is translated as CAISDSGLAKDEQFF.

This clonotype came up a few times. The chain links TRBV7-6 to TRBJ2-7; 9 positions agree with TRBD1. The CDR3 has 22 residues. Germline values: CDR1 SGHVS, CDR2 FNYEAQ. Trimming at V came to 5 bases and at J to 5 bases, leaving 31 bases not matched to a gene. The chain's CDR3 is CASSPFFQRDRVLVGTSDEQYF. The CDR3 nucleotides are TGTGCCAGCAGCCCTTTTTTTCAGCGGGACAGGGTCCTAGTTGGGACTTCCGACGAGCAGTACTTC.

J is TRBJ2-5 and V is TRBV4-3; 8 nucleotides line up with TRBD2. The CDR3 runs to 15 residues. Germline-derived CDR1 and CDR2 are LGHNA and YSLEER. Trimming removed 6 bases from V and 5 bases from J; junction bases left unmatched: 11. In DNA form, the CDR3 reads TGCGCCAGCAGTCGAAGCGGGGGAACTGGGGAGACCCAGTACTTC. Translated: CASSRSGGTGETQYF.

This clonotype was counted only a few times. The chain is built from TRBV4-3 and TRBJ2-5, with D perhaps TRBD1 (6 bases). Germline V gene data show CDR1 as LGHNA and CDR2 as YSLEER. The CDR3 covers 15 residues. The ends were cut back, 4 bases at V and 4 bases at J, with 16 bases in the middle. CDR3 DNA sequence: TGCGCCAGCAGCCGCCAGACAGGTTCAGGAGAGACCCAGTACTTC. Protein product: CASSRQTGSGETQYF.

The V gene is TRBV20-1, the J gene TRBJ2-7, with D perhaps TRBD1 (6 bases). V was cut by 3 bases and J by 5 bases, with 17 bases left in between. This CDR3 is built from 14 residues. CDR1 DFQATT and CDR2 SNEGSKA come from the germline V gene (reference sequence). The DNA of the CDR3 is TGCAGTGCTAGTTGGGCGCAGGGGCCGGACGAGCAGTACTTC. It specifies CSASWAQGPDEQYF.

A few counts support this clonotype. The V gene is TRBV29-1, the J gene TRBJ1-2, with 10 bases fitting TRBD1. With V trimmed by 1 base and J by 4 bases, 6 bases remained unmatched. This CDR3 has 15 amino acids. Germline CDR1 and CDR2: SQVTM and ANQGSEA. The CDR3 DNA is TGCAGCGTTGAAGGTGGGGACAGGGGATTCTATGGCTACACCTTC. Protein product: CSVEGGDRGFYGYTF.